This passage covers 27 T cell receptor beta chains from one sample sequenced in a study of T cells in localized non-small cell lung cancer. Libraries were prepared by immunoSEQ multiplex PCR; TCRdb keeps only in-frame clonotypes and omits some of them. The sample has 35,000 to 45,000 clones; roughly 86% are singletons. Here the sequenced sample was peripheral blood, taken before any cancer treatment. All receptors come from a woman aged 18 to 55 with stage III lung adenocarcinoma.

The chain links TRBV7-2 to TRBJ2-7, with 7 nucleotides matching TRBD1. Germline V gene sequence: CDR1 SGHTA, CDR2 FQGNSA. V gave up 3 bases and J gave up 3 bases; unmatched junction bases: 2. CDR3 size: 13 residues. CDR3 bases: TGTGCCAGCAGCTTTCGACAGGGCTACGAGCAGTACTTC. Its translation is CASSFRQGYEQYF.

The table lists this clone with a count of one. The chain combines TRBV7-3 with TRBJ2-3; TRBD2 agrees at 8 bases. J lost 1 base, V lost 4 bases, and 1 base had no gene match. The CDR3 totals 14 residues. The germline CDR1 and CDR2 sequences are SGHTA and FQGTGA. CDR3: CASSSLAGTDTQYF. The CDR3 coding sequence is TGTGCCAGCAGCTCACTAGCGGGCACAGATACGCAGTATTTT. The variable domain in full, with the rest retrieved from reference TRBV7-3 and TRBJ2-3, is GAGVSQTPSNKVTEKGKYVELRCDPISGHTALYWYRQSLGQGPEFLIYFQGTGAADDSGLPNDRFFAVRPEGSVSTLKIQRTERGDSAVYLCASSSLAGTDTQYFGPGTRLTVL.

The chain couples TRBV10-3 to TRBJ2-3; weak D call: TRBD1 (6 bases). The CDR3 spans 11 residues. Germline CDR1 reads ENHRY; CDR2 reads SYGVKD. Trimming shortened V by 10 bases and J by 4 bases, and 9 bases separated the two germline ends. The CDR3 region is CASKGADTQYF. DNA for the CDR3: TGTGCCAGTAAGGGGGCAGATACGCAGTATTTT.

CDR3 in amino acids: CASRDGQSQETQYF. Here the CDR3 DNA reads TGTGCCAGCAGAGACGGACAGTCGCAAGAGACCCAGTACTTC. The rearrangement joins TRBV2 to TRBJ2-5; D perhaps matches TRBD1 (6 bases). CDR1 and CDR2 (germline): SNHLY, FYNNEI. This CDR3 is built from 14 residues. Trimming cost V 6 bases and J 2 bases, with 13 bases left between them.

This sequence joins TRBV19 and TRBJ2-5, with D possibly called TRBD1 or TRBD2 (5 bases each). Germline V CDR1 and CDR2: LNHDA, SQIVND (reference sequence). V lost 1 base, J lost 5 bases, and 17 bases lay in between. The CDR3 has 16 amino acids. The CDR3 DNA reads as TGTGCCAGTAGTATAGGAAAAATCCGGGACGGGGAGACCCAGTACTTC. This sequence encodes CASSIGKIRDGETQYF.

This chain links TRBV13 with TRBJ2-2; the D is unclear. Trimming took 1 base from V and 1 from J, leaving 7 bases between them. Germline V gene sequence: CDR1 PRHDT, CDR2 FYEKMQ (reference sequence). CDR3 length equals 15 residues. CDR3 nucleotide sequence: TGTGCCAGCAGCTTAGAGGCCGAGAACACCGGGGAGCTGTTTTTT. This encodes CASSLEAENTGELFF.

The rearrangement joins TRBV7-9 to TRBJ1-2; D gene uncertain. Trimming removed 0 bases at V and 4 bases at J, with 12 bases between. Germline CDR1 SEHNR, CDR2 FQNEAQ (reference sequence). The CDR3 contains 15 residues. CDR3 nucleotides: TGTGCCAGCAGCTTAGCGGGATCGGCTATCTATGGCTACACCTTC. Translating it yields CASSLAGSAIYGYTF.

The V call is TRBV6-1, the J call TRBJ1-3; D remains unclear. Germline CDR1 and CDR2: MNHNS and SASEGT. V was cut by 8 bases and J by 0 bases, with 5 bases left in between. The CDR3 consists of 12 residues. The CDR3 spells CASHSSGNTIYF. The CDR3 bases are TGTGCCAGCCATTCCTCTGGAAACACCATATATTTT.

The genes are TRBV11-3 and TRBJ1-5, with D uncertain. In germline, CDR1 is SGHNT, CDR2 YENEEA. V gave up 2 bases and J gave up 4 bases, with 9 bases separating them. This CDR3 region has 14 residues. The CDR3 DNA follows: TGTGCCAGCAGCTTAAGACCGAGGAATCAGCCCCAGCATTTT. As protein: CASSLRPRNQPQHF.

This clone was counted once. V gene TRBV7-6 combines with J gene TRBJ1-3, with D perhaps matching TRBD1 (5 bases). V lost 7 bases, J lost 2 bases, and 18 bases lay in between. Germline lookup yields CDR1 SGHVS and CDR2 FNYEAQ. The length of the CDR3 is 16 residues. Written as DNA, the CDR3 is TGTGCCAGCACCCCCGGGGGGGTTTACACTGGAAACACCATATATTTT. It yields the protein CASTPGGVYTGNTIYF.

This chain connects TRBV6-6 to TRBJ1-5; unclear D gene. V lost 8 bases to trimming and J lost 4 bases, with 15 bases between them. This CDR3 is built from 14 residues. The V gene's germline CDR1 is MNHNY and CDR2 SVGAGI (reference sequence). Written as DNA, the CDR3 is TGTGCCAGCTCCCAACTTTCGGGTAATCAGCCCCAGCATTTT. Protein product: CASSQLSGNQPQHF.

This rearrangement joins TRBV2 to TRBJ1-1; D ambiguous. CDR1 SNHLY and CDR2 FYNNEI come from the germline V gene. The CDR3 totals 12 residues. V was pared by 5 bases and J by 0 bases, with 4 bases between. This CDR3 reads CASSRMNTEAFF. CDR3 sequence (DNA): TGTGCCAGCAGTAGGATGAACACTGAAGCTTTCTTT. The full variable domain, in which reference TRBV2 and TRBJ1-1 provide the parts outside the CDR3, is EPEVTQTPSHQVTQMGQEVILRCVPISNHLYFYWYRQILGQKVEFLVSFYNNEISEKSEIFDDQFSVERPDGSNFTLKIRSTKLEDSAMYFCASSRMNTEAFFGQGTRLTVV.

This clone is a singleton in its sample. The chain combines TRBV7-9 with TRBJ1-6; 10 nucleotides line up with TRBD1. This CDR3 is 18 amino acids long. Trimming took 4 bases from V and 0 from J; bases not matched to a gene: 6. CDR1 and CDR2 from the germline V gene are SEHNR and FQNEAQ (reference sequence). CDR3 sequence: CASSSSGQGRSYNSPLHF. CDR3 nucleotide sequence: TGTGCCAGCAGCTCTTCGGGACAGGGGCGCTCCTATAATTCACCCCTCCACTTT.

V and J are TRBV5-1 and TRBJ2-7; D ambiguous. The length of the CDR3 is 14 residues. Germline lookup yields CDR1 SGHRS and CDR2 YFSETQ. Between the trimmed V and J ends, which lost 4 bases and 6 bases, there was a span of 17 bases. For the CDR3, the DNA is TGCGCCAGCAGCCTCGACACCCCACCTTCCGAGCAGTACTTC. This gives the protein CASSLDTPPSEQYF.

This CDR3 reads CAWSARFGSNQPQHF. Here the CDR3 DNA reads TGTGCCTGGAGTGCCCGATTTGGGAGCAATCAGCCCCAGCATTTT. This sequence joins TRBV30 and TRBJ1-5; D ambiguous. V was cut by 1 base and J by 1 base, with 11 bases left in between. Germline values: CDR1 GTSNPN, CDR2 SVGIG (reference sequence). The CDR3 is made up of 15 amino acids.

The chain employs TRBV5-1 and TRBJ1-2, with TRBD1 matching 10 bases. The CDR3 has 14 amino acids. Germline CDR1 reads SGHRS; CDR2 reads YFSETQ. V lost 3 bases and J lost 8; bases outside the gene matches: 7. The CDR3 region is CASSSGQGIRGYTF. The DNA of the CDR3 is TGCGCCAGCAGCTCGGGACAGGGGATTCGAGGCTACACCTTC.

The CDR3 region is CASSFSPGTSGGGNEQFF. In DNA, the CDR3 is TGTGCCAGCAGCTTCTCACCCGGGACTAGCGGGGGGGGGAATGAGCAGTTCTTC. This chain uses TRBV7-2 with TRBJ2-1, with TRBD2 matching 16 bases. V was pared by 3 bases and J by 7 bases, with 9 bases of the junction left unmatched. Germline V gene sequence: CDR1 SGHTA, CDR2 FQGNSA. This CDR3 has 18 amino acids.

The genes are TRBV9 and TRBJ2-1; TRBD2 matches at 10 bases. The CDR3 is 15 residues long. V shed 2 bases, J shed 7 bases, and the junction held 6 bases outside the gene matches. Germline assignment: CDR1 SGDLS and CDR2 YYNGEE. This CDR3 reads CASSVSGGVTNEQFF. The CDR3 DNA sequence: TGTGCCAGCAGCGTCAGCGGGGGGGTTACGAATGAGCAGTTCTTC.

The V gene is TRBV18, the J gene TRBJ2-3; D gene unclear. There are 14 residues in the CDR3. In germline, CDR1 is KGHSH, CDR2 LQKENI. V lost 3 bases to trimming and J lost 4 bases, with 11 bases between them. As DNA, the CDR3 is TGTGCCAGCTCACCGGTTAGGGCCGCAGATACGCAGTATTTT. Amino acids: CASSPVRAADTQYF. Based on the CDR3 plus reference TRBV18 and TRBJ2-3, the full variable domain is NAGVMQNPRHLVRRRGQEARLRCSPMKGHSHVYWYRQLPEEGLKFMVYLQKENIIDESGMPKERFSAEFPKEGPSILRIQQVVRGDSAAYFCASSPVRAADTQYFGPGTRLTVL.

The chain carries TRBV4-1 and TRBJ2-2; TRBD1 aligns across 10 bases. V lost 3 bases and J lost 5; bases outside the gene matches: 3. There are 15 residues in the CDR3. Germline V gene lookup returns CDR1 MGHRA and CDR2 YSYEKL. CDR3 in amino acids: CASSQTGGATGELFF. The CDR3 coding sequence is TGCGCCAGCAGCCAGACAGGGGGCGCAACCGGGGAGCTGTTTTTT.

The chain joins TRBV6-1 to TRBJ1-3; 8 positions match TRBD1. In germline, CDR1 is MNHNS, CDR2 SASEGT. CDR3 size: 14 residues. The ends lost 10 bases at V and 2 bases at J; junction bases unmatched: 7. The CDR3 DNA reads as TGTGCCATCTCGACAGGGGCAACTGGAAACACCATATATTTT. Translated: CAISTGATGNTIYF.

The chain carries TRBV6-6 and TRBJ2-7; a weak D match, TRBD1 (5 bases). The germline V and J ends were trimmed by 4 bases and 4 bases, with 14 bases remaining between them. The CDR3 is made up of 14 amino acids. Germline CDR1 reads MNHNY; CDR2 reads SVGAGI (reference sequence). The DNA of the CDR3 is TGTGCCAGCAGTTCCGCGGCAGGGTCTTACGAGCAGTACTTC. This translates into CASSSAAGSYEQYF.

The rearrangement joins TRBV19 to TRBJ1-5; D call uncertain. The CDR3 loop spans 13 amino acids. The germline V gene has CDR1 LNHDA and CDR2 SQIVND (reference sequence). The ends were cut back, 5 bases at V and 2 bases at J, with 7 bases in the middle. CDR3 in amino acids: CASSVQGNQPQHF. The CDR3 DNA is TGTGCCAGTAGTGTCCAGGGCAATCAGCCCCAGCATTTT. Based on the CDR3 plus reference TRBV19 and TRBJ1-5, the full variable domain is DGGITQSPKYLFRKEGQNVTLSCEQNLNHDAMYWYRQDPGQGLRLIYYSQIVNDFQKGDIAEGYSVSREKKESFPLTVTSAQKNPTAFYLCASSVQGNQPQHFGDGTRLSIL.

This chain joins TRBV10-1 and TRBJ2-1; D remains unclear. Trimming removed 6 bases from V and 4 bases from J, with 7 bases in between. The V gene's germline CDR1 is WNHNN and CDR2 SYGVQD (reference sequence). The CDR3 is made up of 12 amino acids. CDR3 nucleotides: TGCGCCAGCAGATTGGAGTACAATGAGCAGTTCTTC. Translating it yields CASRLEYNEQFF.

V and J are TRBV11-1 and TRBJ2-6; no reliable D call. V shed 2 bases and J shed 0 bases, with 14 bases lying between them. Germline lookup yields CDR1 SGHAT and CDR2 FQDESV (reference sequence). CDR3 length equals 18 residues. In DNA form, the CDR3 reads TGTGCCAGCAGCTTAAATGCCGGTACGAGCTCTGGGGCCAACGTCCTGACTTTC. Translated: CASSLNAGTSSGANVLTF.

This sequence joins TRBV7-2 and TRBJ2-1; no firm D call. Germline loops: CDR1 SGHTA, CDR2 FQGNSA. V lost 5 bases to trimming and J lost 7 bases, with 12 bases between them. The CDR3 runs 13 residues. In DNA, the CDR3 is TGTGCCAGCAGCCTCGGACGGCTGAATGAGCAGTTCTTC. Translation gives CASSLGRLNEQFF.

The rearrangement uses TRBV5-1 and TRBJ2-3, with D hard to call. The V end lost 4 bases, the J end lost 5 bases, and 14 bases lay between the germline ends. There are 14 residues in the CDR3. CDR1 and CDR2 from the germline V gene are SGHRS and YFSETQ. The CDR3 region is CASSLVEIRDTQYF. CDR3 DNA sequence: TGCGCCAGCAGCCTGGTCGAGATCCGAGATACGCAGTATTTT.